This T cell receptor beta chain was sequenced for a study of Ad26.COV2.S vaccination and SARS-CoV-2 variants (dated by TCRdb to the early 2020s). Study-wide context: Vaccine-arm donors came from COV1001, a multicentre, randomized, double-blind, placebo-controlled phase I-IIa trial of Ad26.COV2.S in healthy adults. Ad26.COV2.S was administered intramuscularly at 5 x 10^10 or 1 x 10^11 viral particles, either as a single shot or as two shots given 56 days apart. Participants in the trial were split at random into five groups of five each, receiving low-dose or high-dose Ad26.COV2.S once or twice, or else placebo on both occasions. Investigators remained blinded to trial group allocation during experiments and outcome assessment. TCRbeta repertoire sequencing served as the tool for gauging how specific and how broad the SARS-CoV-2-reactive T cell receptors were following Ad26.COV2.S vaccination. The TCR-sequenced set comprised around 30 samples: some 19 Ad26.COV2.S vaccine recipients, 5 placebo recipients and 8 SARS-CoV-2 convalescent individuals. What the work shows at the level of the full study, not this receptor alone: After vaccination, substantial breadth of spike-specific CD8+ and CD4+ T cell responses was reported. The study lacked the statistical power to compare responses across vaccine doses or regimens. Spike-specific TCR breadth was higher in Ad26.COV2.S recipients than in placebo recipients (P = 0.0014). Comparable non-spike TCR breadth was observed between vaccine and placebo recipients, consistent with only spike being contained in the vaccine. The authors noted that the TCR breadth and depth analyses may have underestimated total T cell responses.

The label giving this sample's treatment or condition can be read as: around 19 received Ad26.COV2.S at low or high dose, single or two shots; about 5 received placebo; per-sample allocation not given. Repertoires of vaccine and placebo recipients were sequenced from samples taken on day 63 after the first injection. Cohort 1b enrolled about two dozen adults aged 18-55 years at a single site in Boston, USA, between 29 July and 7 August 2020. Ad26.COV2.S consisted of a replication-incompetent adenovirus type 26 vector by which a prefusion-stabilized SARS-CoV-2 spike protein from the original Wuhan strain was expressed. Per the germline V gene (reference sequence), MNHEY is the CDR1 and SMNVEV is the CDR2. The germline ends are 13 bases apart after V is trimmed by 5 bases and J by 8 bases. From cysteine to phenylalanine, the CDR3 is 13 amino acids long. Solely the CDR3 DNA is kept, with 39 bases framed from the first base.

The immunoSEQ Assay was the method used to sequence TCRbeta CDR3 regions. After extraction, genomic DNA underwent amplification by bias-controlled multiplex PCR, followed by high-throughput sequencing. On the study's bioinformatics: Collapsing and filtering of sequences were performed to quantify the absolute abundance of each unique TCRbeta CDR3 region. T cell fraction was estimated by normalizing TCRbeta template counts to usable DNA, with usable DNA measured through amplification of reference genes found in all nucleated cells. Repertoire TCRs were annotated as SARS-CoV-2-specific when V gene, CDR3 amino acid sequence and J gene were exactly matched to a known reactive TCR set. The reference SARS-CoV-2 TCR set was derived from MIRA and filtered for enrichment in COVID-19-positive ImmuneCODE repertoires, a step that removed public or cross-reactive TCRs. Using the MIRA antigens, annotated TCRs were further analysed by specific ORF or by position within an ORF. Depth was the summed frequency of annotated unique rearrangements, while breadth was defined as annotated unique rearrangements over total unique productive rearrangements. TCR breadth was compared between groups using two-sided Wilcoxon rank-sum tests. The table was pulled from immuneACCESS by TCRdb, which kept in-frame rearrangements only. Such tables lose some clones; where checked, under half of the loss comes from unresolved V genes, and the rest has no known cause. V, J and clone size derive from that table, while D and trimming were established from the DNA sequence. This sample lists more than 300,000 clones; 88% were detected once. Around 6.4% of the sample lies in the top ten.

About this clone: Its antigen target is currently unknown. Base qualities are not provided; no much larger clone lies one nucleotide away.

The sequencing used peripheral blood, collected in a trial of Ad26.COV2.S vaccine versus placebo. The receptor comes from a person aged 18-65 years who received the Ad26.COV2.S COVID-19 vaccine or a placebo. The chain was built from TRBV27 and TRBJ2-1; the D gene is not confidently resolved. The nucleotides read TGTGCCAGCAGTCCTCCTCGGTTGCATGAGCAGTTCTTC. Translation gives CASSPPRLHEQFF.